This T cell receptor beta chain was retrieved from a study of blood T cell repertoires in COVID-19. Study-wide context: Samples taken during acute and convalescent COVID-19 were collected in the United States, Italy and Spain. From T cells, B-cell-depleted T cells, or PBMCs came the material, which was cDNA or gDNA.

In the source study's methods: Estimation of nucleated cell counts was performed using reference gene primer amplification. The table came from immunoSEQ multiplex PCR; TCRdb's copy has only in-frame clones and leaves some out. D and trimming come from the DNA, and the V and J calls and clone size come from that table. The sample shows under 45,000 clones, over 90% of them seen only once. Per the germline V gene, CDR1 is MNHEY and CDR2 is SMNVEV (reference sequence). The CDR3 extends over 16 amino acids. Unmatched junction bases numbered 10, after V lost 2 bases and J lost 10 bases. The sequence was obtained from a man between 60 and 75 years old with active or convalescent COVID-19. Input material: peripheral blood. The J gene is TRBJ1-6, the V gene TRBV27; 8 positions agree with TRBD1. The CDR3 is CASSLTRTGSDSPLHF. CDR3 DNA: TGTGCCAGCAGTTTAACGAGGACAGGGTCGGACTCACCCCTCCACTTT.